A selection of T cell receptor beta chains follows, all from one sample in a study of blood T cell repertoires in COVID-19. TCRdb's table, derived via immunoSEQ multiplex PCR, lists solely in-frame clones and lacks some. The sample lists 150,000 or so clones, roughly 87% occurring once. The sample taken for sequencing was PBMCs or T cells enriched from blood (not recorded which). The source of these receptors is a woman between 45 and 60 years old who had recovered from COVID-19. Both conserved end residues are part of each CDR3. A D gene is named only where the DNA matches it firmly. Size values are once, few and many counts, or a class for expanded clones, and some rows have none.

- | TRBJ1-2 | - | TRBV5-5 | CASSLFFQGENGYTF | TGTGCCAGCAGCTTGTTTTTCCAGGGCGAGAATGGCTACACCTTC
TRBD1 | TRBJ1-4 | - | TRBV24-1 | CATRRQGAGEKLFF | TGTGCCACCAGGAGACAGGGGGCCGGGGAAAAACTGTTTTTT
TRBD1 | TRBJ2-7 | once | TRBV27 | CASSFFSKGAGEQYF | TGTGCCAGCAGTTTCTTCTCAAAGGGGGCGGGTGAGCAGTACTTC
TRBD1 | TRBJ1-1 | - | TRBV28 | CASTTGGNTEAFF | TGTGCCAGCACCACAGGGGGGAACACTGAAGCTTTCTTT
- | TRBJ2-4 | - | TRBV5-1 | CASSLEPQGLVAKNIQYF | TGCGCCAGCAGCTTGGAACCACAGGGATTGGTAGCCAAAAACATTCAGTACTTC
- | TRBJ1-2 | - | TRBV30 | CAWSPGGGYGYTF | TGTGCCTGGAGTCCAGGCGGCGGGTATGGCTACACCTTC
- | TRBJ1-1 | - | TRBV28 | CASSLRVGGLNTEAFF | TGTGCCAGCAGTTTGAGGGTGGGTGGACTGAACACTGAAGCTTTCTTT
TRBD2 | TRBJ2-3 | - | TRBV12-5 | CASGTGTSGRVSDTQYF | TGTGCTAGTGGTACCGGGACTAGCGGGAGGGTATCAGATACGCAGTATTTT
- | TRBJ2-7 | once | TRBV10-3 | CAISDTGLDTYEQYF | TGTGCCATCAGTGATACGGGACTGGACACCTACGAGCAGTACTTC
- | TRBJ1-4 | - | TRBV2 | CASSPRFNEKLFF | TGTGCCAGCAGTCCCAGGTTTAATGAAAAACTGTTTTTT
- | TRBJ1-1 | - | TRBV2 | CASNPRTANTEAFF | TGTGCCAGCAACCCTCGGACAGCGAACACTGAAGCTTTCTTT
- | TRBJ1-5 | - | TRBV4-2 | CASSQGSQGHQPQHF | TGTGCCAGCAGCCAAGGCTCACAGGGCCATCAGCCCCAGCATTTT
- | TRBJ1-5 | - | TRBV7-8 | CASSARVGGNQPQHF | TGTGCCAGCAGCGCCAGGGTAGGGGGCAATCAGCCCCAGCATTTT
TRBD1 | TRBJ1-2 | - | TRBV7-2 | CASSQDRVTGYTF | TGTGCCAGCAGCCAGGACAGGGTGACTGGCTACACCTTC
- | TRBJ1-1 | - | TRBV7-2 | CASSLEWGDNTEAFF | TGTGCCAGCAGCTTAGAATGGGGCGATAACACTGAAGCTTTCTTT
TRBD1 | TRBJ1-5 | few | TRBV28 | CASRPQTGRNQPQHF | TGTGCCAGCAGACCCCAGACAGGGCGCAATCAGCCCCAGCATTTT
- | TRBJ1-6 | once | TRBV3-1/TRBV3-2 | CASSQTGGGSPLHF | TGTGCCAGCAGCCAAACCGGGGGAGGGTCACCCCTCCACTTT
- | TRBJ1-4 | - | TRBV3-1/TRBV3-2 | CASSPMGAPTNEKLFF | TGTGCCAGCAGCCCGATGGGGGCCCCAACTAATGAAAAACTGTTTTTT
TRBD2 | TRBJ2-1 | - | TRBV10-1 | CASSSRAGAGHNEQFF | TGCGCCAGCAGTTCGAGAGCGGGAGCGGGCCACAATGAGCAGTTCTTC
- | TRBJ1-4 | - | TRBV6-2/TRBV6-3 | CASSYSAATNEKLFF | TGTGCCAGCAGTTACTCAGCTGCAACTAATGAAAAACTGTTTTTT
- | TRBJ1-2 | - | TRBV14 | CASSPSTTVGYTF | TGTGCCAGCAGCCCTAGTACGACAGTTGGCTACACCTTC
- | TRBJ2-1 | - | TRBV7-9 | CASSLTGPNEQFF | TGTGCCAGCAGCTTAACAGGGCCCAATGAGCAGTTCTTC
- | TRBJ1-2 | - | TRBV3-1/TRBV3-2 | CASSQGSGKLGYGYTF | TGTGCCAGCAGCCAAGGTTCTGGTAAACTTGGCTATGGCTACACCTTC
- | TRBJ2-2 | - | TRBV10-3 | CATIPGHGNTGELFF | TGTGCCACCATACCGGGACACGGTAACACCGGGGAGCTGTTTTTT
- | TRBJ1-4 | - | TRBV2 | CASGLEKLFF | TGTGCCAGCGGACTTGAAAAACTGTTTTTT
TRBD2 | TRBJ2-3 | - | TRBV19 | CASSIRAGEDTQYF | TGTGCCAGTAGTATCCGGGCGGGAGAAGATACGCAGTATTTT
TRBD1 | TRBJ1-2 | - | TRBV4-1 | CASSQEQGAYGYTF | TGCGCCAGCAGCCAAGAACAGGGGGCCTATGGCTACACCTTC
TRBD1 | TRBJ2-1 | - | TRBV10-1 | CARQTYRGFF | TGCGCCCGCCAAACCTACAGGGGGTTCTTC
- | TRBJ1-2 | once | TRBV28 | CASSLSGYGYTF | TGTGCCAGCAGTTTATCCGGTTATGGCTACACCTTC
- | TRBJ1-5 | - | TRBV13 | CASSLSPGPQHF | TGTGCCAGCAGCTTAAGCCCGGGGCCCCAGCATTTT
- | TRBJ2-7 | - | TRBV6-5 | CASSQTVLPYEQYF | TGTGCCAGCAGTCAGACAGTCCTTCCCTACGAGCAGTACTTC
- | TRBJ1-1 | - | TRBV29-1 | CSVFRTANTEAFF | TGCAGCGTGTTTCGGACAGCTAACACTGAAGCTTTCTTT
- | TRBJ1-2 | - | TRBV7-8 | CASSLEEVVYGYTF | TGTGCCAGCAGCTTAGAGGAGGTTGTCTATGGCTACACCTTC
- | TRBJ2-3 | - | TRBV10-1 | CASSPDLDTQYF | TGCGCCAGCAGCCCCGACTTAGATACGCAGTATTTT
TRBD2 | TRBJ2-7 | - | TRBV5-1 | CASSWGTSGSRDYEQYF | TGCGCCAGCAGCTGGGGGACTAGCGGGTCGCGGGACTACGAGCAGTACTTC
TRBD1 | TRBJ2-3 | - | TRBV6-4 | CASSPGTATDTQYF | TGTGCCAGCAGTCCCGGGACAGCCACAGATACGCAGTATTTT
TRBD1 | TRBJ2-7 | once | TRBV19 | CASSIGQGTYEQYF | TGTGCCAGTAGTATTGGACAGGGGACCTACGAGCAGTACTTC
- | TRBJ1-6 | - | TRBV7-2 | CASSFGSSYNSPLHF | TGTGCCAGCAGCTTCGGGAGCTCCTATAATTCACCCCTCCACTTT
- | TRBJ1-6 | once | TRBV28 | CASSFGTQATYNSPLHF | TGTGCCAGCAGTTTTGGGACACAAGCAACCTATAATTCACCCCTCCACTTT
TRBD2 | TRBJ2-1 | once | TRBV5-4 | CASSLDAGGGNNEQFF | TGTGCCAGCAGCTTGGACGCCGGGGGGGGAAACAATGAGCAGTTCTTC
TRBD2 | TRBJ2-1 | - | TRBV7-6 | CASSPLPGLAVLYNEQFF | TGTGCCAGCAGCCCCCTACCGGGACTAGCGGTTCTCTACAATGAGCAGTTCTTC
TRBD1 | TRBJ1-4 | - | TRBV11-2 | CASSTDRGNEKLFF | TGTGCCAGCAGCACCGACAGGGGGAATGAAAAACTGTTTTTT
TRBD2 | TRBJ2-7 | - | TRBV5-1 | CASSSVSGRAEVEQYF | TGCGCCAGCAGCTCGGTCAGCGGGAGGGCCGAGGTCGAGCAGTACTTC
TRBD1 | TRBJ1-1 | - | TRBV9 | CASSGTGLEFF | TGTGCCAGCAGCGGGACAGGGTTGGAGTTCTTT
- | TRBJ2-1 | - | TRBV5-8 | CASILTGSGSYNEQFF | TGTGCCAGCATCCTCACAGGGTCGGGGTCCTACAATGAGCAGTTCTTC
- | TRBJ2-1 | once | TRBV6-5 | CASTPASSNEQFF | TGTGCCAGCACCCCGGCTAGCAGCAATGAGCAGTTCTTC
TRBD1 | TRBJ1-2 | - | TRBV7-9 | CASTSGTGNYGYTF | TGTGCCAGCACCTCCGGGACAGGGAACTATGGCTACACCTTC
TRBD2 | TRBJ2-1 | - | TRBV13 | CASSYLAGPYNEQFF | TGTGCCAGCAGCTATCTAGCGGGCCCCTACAATGAGCAGTTCTTC
- | TRBJ1-6 | - | TRBV6-5 | CASSYIAGDNSPLHF | TGTGCCAGCAGCTACATAGCAGGGGATAATTCACCCCTCCACTTT
TRBD2 | TRBJ2-7 | few | TRBV5-1 | CASSALPHGRPTYEQYF | TGCGCCAGCAGTGCCCTACCGCACGGGAGGCCTACCTACGAGCAGTACTTC
TRBD2 | TRBJ2-1 | once | TRBV5-1 | CASSLEAREGYNEQFF | TGCGCCAGCAGCTTGGAGGCCCGGGAGGGGTACAATGAGCAGTTCTTC
- | TRBJ2-3 | - | TRBV5-1 | CASDRGGLTDTQYF | TGCGCCAGCGATCGCGGCGGTCTCACAGATACGCAGTATTTT
- | TRBJ1-3 | - | TRBV6-5 | CASRDKDGNTIYF | TGTGCCAGCAGGGACAAGGATGGAAACACCATATATTTT
TRBD1 | TRBJ2-5 | - | TRBV19 | CASSSGTGLQETQYF | TGTGCCAGTAGTTCCGGGACAGGCTTACAAGAGACCCAGTACTTC
TRBD2 | TRBJ2-2 | - | TRBV27 | CASSRPPVAGASGELFF | TGTGCCAGCAGTAGGCCCCCGGTGGCGGGAGCGAGCGGGGAGCTGTTTTTT